Listed below are T cell receptor beta chains from one sample, sequenced in a study of T cell responses to AZD1222 COVID-19 vaccine. The table came from immunoSEQ multiplex PCR; TCRdb's copy has only in-frame clones and leaves some out. In the table there are more than 100,000 clones, roughly 85% of which are singletons. This specimen consisted of peripheral blood, obtained 28 days after the second dose of the MenACWY control vaccine. Receptors were obtained from an adult who received the MenACWY meningococcal vaccine as a control. Each CDR3 is given without its conserved first and last residue. Each record gives: CDR3 protein, clone size, J gene, V gene. Size values are once, few and many counts, or a class for expanded clones, and some rows have none.

ATVGPGETQY,-,TRBJ2-5,TRBV18
ASIAGGNTGELF,-,TRBJ2-2,TRBV7-9
ASRVLAGRTDTQY,once,TRBJ2-3,TRBV6-5
SGRIIDTQY,-,TRBJ2-3,TRBV20-1
ATSAGLNTGELF,-,TRBJ2-2,TRBV24-1
ASSLVETNSEQY,-,TRBJ2-7,TRBV7-8
ASSLEVGRSYNEQF,-,TRBJ2-1,TRBV5-1
AISESRWEQY,-,TRBJ2-7,TRBV10-3
ASSPRTGTRETQY,-,TRBJ2-5,TRBV11-2
ASSVDRVHGYT,-,TRBJ1-2,TRBV5-8
ATSDFFGWELF,-,TRBJ2-2,TRBV24-1
ASSYSVYEQF,-,TRBJ2-1,TRBV6-2/TRBV6-3
ASRVGGDLTGYT,-,TRBJ1-2,TRBV28
ASTPGGRYGYT,-,TRBJ1-2,TRBV28
ASSLEWGRQETQY,-,TRBJ2-5,TRBV11-2
ASQDRRNTEAF,-,TRBJ1-1,TRBV27
ASSLEGVSSGNTIY,-,TRBJ1-3,TRBV5-1
SVESPGQGYGYT,-,TRBJ1-2,TRBV29-1
ASSLGWTVTNYGYT,-,TRBJ1-2,TRBV7-2
ASSLAGTTTDTQY,-,TRBJ2-3,TRBV11-2
ASRSYNEQF,-,TRBJ2-1,TRBV5-5
ASSLQSSKTDTQY,-,TRBJ2-3,TRBV7-2
ASRYRWNTGELF,-,TRBJ2-2,TRBV6-2/TRBV6-3
ASSRHNEQF,-,TRBJ2-1,TRBV6-5
ASRRTEPLSGGYT,-,TRBJ1-2,TRBV10-2
PRRRLERTRITGELF,-,TRBJ2-2,TRBV4-1
ASSPQRVWSAF,-,TRBJ1-1,TRBV27
ASSPRLAGDPDTQY,-,TRBJ2-3,TRBV3-1/TRBV3-2
ASSRELKYGYT,-,TRBJ1-2,TRBV3-1/TRBV3-2
ASSQRANQPQH,once,TRBJ1-5,TRBV3-1/TRBV3-2
ASSRDGNYGYT,few,TRBJ1-2,TRBV7-8
ASSPQGANYGYT,-,TRBJ1-2,TRBV5-1
ASRVTDTQY,-,TRBJ2-3,TRBV5-1
ASTLRSFIRDTEAF,-,TRBJ1-1,TRBV7-2
ASSSLLTSGNYEQY,once,TRBJ2-7,TRBV13
ASSVDAGFFKNEQF,once,TRBJ2-1,TRBV9
ASSVERVMNTEAF,-,TRBJ1-1,TRBV21-1
ASSMADRFSDEQF,-,TRBJ2-1,TRBV19
ASSLVGRVYGYT,few,TRBJ1-2,TRBV5-8
SASLQGAYEQY,-,TRBJ2-7,TRBV20-1
ASSRLGHGGETQY,-,TRBJ2-5,TRBV14
ASSWGWNTEAF,once,TRBJ1-1,TRBV14
ASSPGQGDWQPQH,-,TRBJ1-5,TRBV6-2/TRBV6-3
ASSEGTIRGETQY,few,TRBJ2-5,TRBV6-1
ASSLYTGGRSTDTQY,-,TRBJ2-3,TRBV5-4
ASSPSMGQGAYEQF,-,TRBJ2-1,TRBV9
ASSEGVGAPQH,-,TRBJ1-5,TRBV9
ASSQAGTGPEKLF,-,TRBJ1-4,TRBV3-1/TRBV3-2
ASSDPPTDTQY,-,TRBJ2-3,TRBV6-4
ASSWAGVEQF,-,TRBJ2-1,TRBV5-8
ASSFVADPLHEQF,-,TRBJ2-1,TRBV5-6
ASSYDWTGGTEAF,-,TRBJ1-1,TRBV6-5
ASSPTREGETQY,few,TRBJ2-5,TRBV18